These 21 T cell receptor beta chains were all obtained from the same sample, sequenced in a study of OX40 agonist ivuxolimab in advanced cancers. The repertoire was sequenced with immunoSEQ multiplex PCR; TCRdb's copy has only in-frame clones and lacks some. Found here are 30,000 to 45,000 clones, roughly 81% of them singletons; the top ten hold roughly 20%. Sequences were derived from CD4+ or CD8+ T cells sorted from blood, sampled in a trial of the OX40 agonist ivuxolimab. The source of these receptors is an adult with an advanced solid tumor such as melanoma, head and neck, liver or kidney cancer.

Only one count was recorded for this clone. This chain uses TRBV10-3 with TRBJ1-6; 8 nucleotides align to TRBD1. There are 14 residues in the CDR3. The J segment lost 8 bases and the V segment lost 5 bases, leaving 5 bases of the junction unmatched. The germline V gene has CDR1 ENHRY and CDR2 SYGVKD. The CDR3 nucleotides are TGTGCCATCAGTCCGACAGGGGAGGATTCACCCCTCCACTTT. It yields the protein CAISPTGEDSPLHF.

As regards this clone: Other DNA variants within this sample encode the same CDR3. V usage is TRBV7-9 and J usage is TRBJ1-1, with D uncertain. The CDR3 totals 13 residues. The germline V gene has CDR1 SEHNR and CDR2 FQNEAQ (reference sequence). Trimming removed 1 base from V and 7 bases from J, with 10 bases in between. CDR3 amino acids: CASSLEGRGEAFF. The CDR3 DNA is TGTGCCAGCAGCTTAGAGGGAAGAGGTGAAGCTTTCTTT. The variable domain in full, completed from reference TRBV7-9 and TRBJ1-1, reads DTGVSQNPRHKITKRGQNVTFRCDPISEHNRLYWYRQTLGQGPEFLTYFQNEAQLEKSRLLSDRFSAERPKGSFSTLEIQRTEQGDSAMYLCASSLEGRGEAFFGQGTRLTVV.

The chain employs TRBV9 and TRBJ2-7; tentatively, D is TRBD1 (5 bases). Trimming shortened V by 4 bases and J by 7 bases, and 18 bases separated the two germline ends. From germline, CDR1 is SGDLS and CDR2 YYNGEE. The CDR3 totals 14 residues. CDR3 nucleotide sequence: TGTGCCAGCAGCTCTGGGGCAGGGTTGGCGGAGCAGTACTTC. As protein: CASSSGAGLAEQYF.

This chain uses TRBV9 with TRBJ1-1, with 9 bases fitting TRBD1. The germline CDR1 and CDR2 sequences are SGDLS and YYNGEE. Trimming took 5 bases from V and 4 from J; bases not matched to a gene: 9. The CDR3 extends over 15 amino acids. In DNA form, the CDR3 reads TGTGCCAGCAGTCGATTTGTGACAGGGGGCACTGAAGCTTTCTTT. It translates to CASSRFVTGGTEAFF.

This clone was recorded once. V is TRBV5-6 and J is TRBJ1-4; a possible D gene is TRBD1 (5 bases). The germline CDR1 and CDR2 sequences are SGHDT and YYEEEE. V lost 4 bases and J lost 5, with 21 bases in between. This CDR3 spans 17 amino acids. The CDR3 DNA reads TGTGCCAGCAGCCGATTAGGGGAAGGGACTGAGAATGAAAAACTGTTTTTT. This gives the protein CASSRLGEGTENEKLFF.

This sequence joins TRBV11-2 and TRBJ2-1; 10 bases agree with TRBD2. Per the germline V gene, CDR1 is SGHAT and CDR2 is FQNNGV. Trimming took 5 bases from V and 2 from J; bases not matched to a gene: 3. The CDR3 length is 15 residues. CDR3 in amino acids: CASSLTSGTYNEQFF. CDR3 coding DNA: TGTGCCAGCAGCCTCACTAGCGGGACCTACAATGAGCAGTTCTTC.

The DNA of the CDR3 is TGTGCCAGTAGTATTCGACTCACCACAGATACGCAGTATTTT. Residues: CASSIRLTTDTQYF. V gene TRBV19 combines with J gene TRBJ2-3; D uncertain. The V gene lost 3 bases and the J gene lost 2 bases, with 9 bases spanning the gap. This CDR3 region has 14 residues. Looked up from germline, CDR1 is LNHDA and CDR2 is SQIVND (reference sequence).

This clone was seen once. The chain recombines TRBV2 with TRBJ1-5, with D unclear. The CDR3 loop spans 16 amino acids. The V and J ends lost 2 bases and 2 bases respectively, with 13 bases between them. Germline-derived CDR1 and CDR2 are SNHLY and FYNNEI. The CDR3 DNA follows: TGTGCCAGCAGTGAATTTCAACTGGCGGGCAATCAGCCCCAGCATTTT. This sequence encodes CASSEFQLAGNQPQHF.

The V call is TRBV5-1, the J call TRBJ2-6; no reliable D call. Looked up from germline, CDR1 is SGHRS and CDR2 is YFSETQ. Trimming took off 5 bases at V and 1 base at J, with 10 bases between the two ends. This CDR3 spans 15 amino acids. The CDR3 nucleotides read TGCGCCAGCAGACAGCAGGCTTCTGGGGCCAACGTCCTGACTTTC. It encodes CASRQQASGANVLTF.

The chain employs TRBV7-8 and TRBJ2-2; a weak D match, TRBD1 (6 bases). The V end was cut by 5 bases, the J end by 5 bases, with 18 bases between. The CDR3 contains 16 residues. Germline-derived CDR1 and CDR2 are SGHVS and FQNEAQ. CDR3 coding DNA: TGTGCCAGCAGCCATCTTCCGGCAGGACAGACCGGGGAGCTGTTTTTT. Translating it yields CASSHLPAGQTGELFF.

The rearrangement uses TRBV7-9 and TRBJ2-1, with a possible D match to TRBD1 (6 bases). Trimming pared 4 bases from V and 4 bases from J, leaving 17 bases between. CDR1 and CDR2 (germline): SEHNR, FQNEAQ (reference sequence). The CDR3 totals 16 residues. CDR3 sequence reads: CASSSGQRLEYNEQFF. The CDR3 DNA reads TGTGCCAGCAGCTCCGGACAGCGTTTGGAATACAATGAGCAGTTCTTC.

V usage is TRBV18 and J usage is TRBJ1-1, with 9 bases fitting TRBD1. Germline values: CDR1 KGHSH, CDR2 LQKENI. This CDR3 contains 15 residues. J was trimmed by 1 base and V by 3 bases; bases with no gene match: 3. The CDR3 nucleotides read TGTGCCAGCTCACCCCAGGACAGGGGGAACACTGAAGCTTTCTTT. Amino acid sequence: CASSPQDRGNTEAFF.

The genes are TRBV28 and TRBJ2-7; unclear D gene. Trimming shortened V by 6 bases and J by 3 bases, and 12 bases separated the two germline ends. The CDR3 runs to 13 residues. Germline CDR1 and CDR2: MDHEN and SYDVKM. The CDR3 DNA sequence: TGTGCCAGCAGCCCCCCCCCGGGCTACGAGCAGTACTTC. This gives the protein CASSPPPGYEQYF.

This clone was recorded a few times. This chain links TRBV7-8 with TRBJ1-2; D gene unclear. From germline, CDR1 is SGHVS and CDR2 FQNEAQ. The CDR3 is 14 amino acids. V shed 5 bases and J shed 7 bases, with 17 bases lying between them. CDR3 DNA: TGTGCCAGCAGCCCAACAAGAATAACAGTTGGCTACACCTTC. It yields the protein CASSPTRITVGYTF.

The chain recombines TRBV30 with TRBJ1-2; D is perhaps TRBD1 (5 bases). The CDR3 loop spans 14 amino acids. The V gene's germline CDR1 is GTSNPN and CDR2 SVGIG (reference sequence). V was trimmed by 2 bases and J by 4 bases, leaving 14 bases between them. The CDR3 DNA sequence: TGTGCCTGGAGTCCTGGGGGGACGGGCTATGGCTACACCTTC. Its translation: CAWSPGGTGYGYTF.

The J gene is TRBJ2-6, the V gene TRBV4-3; 9 nucleotides line up with TRBD1. CDR1 and CDR2 from the germline V gene are LGHNA and YSLEER. The CDR3 is 15 amino acids. V shed 4 bases, J shed 10 bases, and the junction held 8 bases outside the gene matches. The CDR3: CASSLSGTGSNVLTF. Written as DNA, the CDR3 is TGCGCCAGCAGCCTCTCCGGGACAGGGTCTAACGTCCTGACTTTC.

CDR3 nucleotide sequence: TGTGCCAGCAGAGAACAGGGGGGCACAGATACGCAGTATTTT. It encodes CASREQGGTDTQYF. The chain couples TRBV28 to TRBJ2-3, with 8 positions matching TRBD1. Germline V gene lookup returns CDR1 MDHEN and CDR2 SYDVKM. The length of the CDR3 is 14 residues. V shed 6 bases, J shed 1 base, and the junction held 3 bases outside the gene matches.

This sequence joins TRBV6-1 and TRBJ1-1, with TRBD1 matching 7 bases. Germline CDR1 MNHNS, CDR2 SASEGT. The CDR3 is 15 amino acids. The trim removed 2 bases at V and 0 bases at J, leaving 3 bases unmatched. For the CDR3, the DNA is TGTGCCAGCAGTGAACCGACAGGGATGAACACTGAAGCTTTCTTT. The encoded protein is CASSEPTGMNTEAFF.

The CDR3, as DNA: TGCAGCGTCGGGACAGGGGGTTCTAATCAGCCCCAGCATTTT. Amino acid sequence: CSVGTGGSNQPQHF. This chain joins TRBV29-1 and TRBJ1-5; TRBD1 matches at 11 bases. The germline CDR1 and CDR2 sequences are SQVTM and ANQGSEA. The CDR3 is 14 amino acids. J was trimmed by 4 bases and V by 6 bases; bases with no gene match: 5.

This CDR3 reads CASSYSGYSNQPQHF. DNA for the CDR3: TGTGCCAGCAGTTACTCGGGGTATAGCAATCAGCCCCAGCATTTT. The chain couples TRBV6-5 to TRBJ1-5; D is unresolved. Trimming pared 0 bases from V and 0 bases from J, leaving 6 bases between. The CDR3 has 15 amino acids. CDR1 and CDR2 (germline): MNHEY, SVGAGI.

The chain carries TRBV2 and TRBJ2-5; TRBD1 matches 9 bases. The J call may be in error: the DNA end matches TRBJ2-7 better. The CDR3 is 13 amino acids. CDR1 SNHLY and CDR2 FYNNEI come from the germline V gene. CDR3 sequence: CASTVGQGLEQYF. Here the CDR3 DNA reads TGTGCCAGCACCGTCGGACAGGGGCTCGAGCAGTACTTC.